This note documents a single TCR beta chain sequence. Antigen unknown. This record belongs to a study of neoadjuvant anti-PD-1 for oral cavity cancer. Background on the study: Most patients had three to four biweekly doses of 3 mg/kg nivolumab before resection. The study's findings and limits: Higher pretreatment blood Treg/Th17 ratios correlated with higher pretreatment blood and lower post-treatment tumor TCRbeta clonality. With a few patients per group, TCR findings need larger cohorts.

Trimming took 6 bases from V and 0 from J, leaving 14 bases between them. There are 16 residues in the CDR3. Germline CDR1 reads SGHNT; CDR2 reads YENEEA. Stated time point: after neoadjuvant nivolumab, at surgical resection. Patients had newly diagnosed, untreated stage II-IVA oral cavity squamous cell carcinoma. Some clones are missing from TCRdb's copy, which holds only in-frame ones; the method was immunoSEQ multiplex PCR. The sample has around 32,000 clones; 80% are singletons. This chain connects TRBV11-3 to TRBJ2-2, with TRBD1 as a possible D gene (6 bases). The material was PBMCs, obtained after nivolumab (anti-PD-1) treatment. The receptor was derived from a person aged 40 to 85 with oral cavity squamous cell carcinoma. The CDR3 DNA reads TGTGCCAGCAGTTCTCCAGGGGCTTCGAACACCGGGGAGCTGTTTTTT. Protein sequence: CASSSPGASNTGELFF.